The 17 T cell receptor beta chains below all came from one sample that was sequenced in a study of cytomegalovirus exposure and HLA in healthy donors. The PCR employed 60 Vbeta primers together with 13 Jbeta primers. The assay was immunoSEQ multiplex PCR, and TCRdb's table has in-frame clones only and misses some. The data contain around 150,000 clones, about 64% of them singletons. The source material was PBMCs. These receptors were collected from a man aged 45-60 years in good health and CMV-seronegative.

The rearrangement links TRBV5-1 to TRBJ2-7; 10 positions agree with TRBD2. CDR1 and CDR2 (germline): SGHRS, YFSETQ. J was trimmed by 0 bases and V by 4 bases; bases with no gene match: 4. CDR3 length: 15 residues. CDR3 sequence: CASSLTSGVSYEQYF. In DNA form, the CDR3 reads TGCGCCAGCAGCCTCACTAGCGGGGTCTCCTACGAGCAGTACTTC.

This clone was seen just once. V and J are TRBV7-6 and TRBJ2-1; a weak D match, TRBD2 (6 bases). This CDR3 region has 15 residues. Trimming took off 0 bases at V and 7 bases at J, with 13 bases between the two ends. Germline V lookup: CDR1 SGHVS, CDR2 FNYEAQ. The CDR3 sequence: CASSLALPGRNEQFF. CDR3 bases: TGTGCCAGCAGCTTAGCCTTGCCAGGGAGGAATGAGCAGTTCTTC. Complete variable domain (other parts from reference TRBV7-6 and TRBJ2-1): GAGVSQSPRYKVTKRGQDVALRCDPISGHVSLYWYRQALGQGPEFLTYFNYEAQQDKSGLPNDRFSAERPEGSISTLTIQRTEQRDSAMYRCASSLALPGRNEQFFGPGTRLTVL.

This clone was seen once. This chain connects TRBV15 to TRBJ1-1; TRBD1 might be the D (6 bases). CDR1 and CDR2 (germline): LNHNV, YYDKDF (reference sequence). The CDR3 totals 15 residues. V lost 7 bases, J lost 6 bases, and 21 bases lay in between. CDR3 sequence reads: CATTPEGGWPAEAFF. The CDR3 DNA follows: TGTGCCACCACCCCGGAGGGGGGGTGGCCCGCTGAAGCTTTCTTT.

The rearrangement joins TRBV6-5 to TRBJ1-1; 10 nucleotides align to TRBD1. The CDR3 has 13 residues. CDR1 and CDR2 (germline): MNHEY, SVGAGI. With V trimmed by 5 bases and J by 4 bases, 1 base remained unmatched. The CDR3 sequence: CASSRQGATEAFF. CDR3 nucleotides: TGTGCCAGCAGTAGACAGGGGGCCACTGAAGCTTTCTTT.

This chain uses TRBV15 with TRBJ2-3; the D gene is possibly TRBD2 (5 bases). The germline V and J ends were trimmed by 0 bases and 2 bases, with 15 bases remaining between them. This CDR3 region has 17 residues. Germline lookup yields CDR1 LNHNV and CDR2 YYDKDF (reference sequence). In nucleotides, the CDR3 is TGTGCCACCAGCAGAGATTGGACGGGAATGACCACAGATACGCAGTATTTT. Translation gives CATSRDWTGMTTDTQYF.

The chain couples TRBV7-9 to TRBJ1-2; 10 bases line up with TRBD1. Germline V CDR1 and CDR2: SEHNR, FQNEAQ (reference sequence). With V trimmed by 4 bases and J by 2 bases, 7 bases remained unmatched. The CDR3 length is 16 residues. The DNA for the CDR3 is TGTGCCAGCAGCTCCATCGACAGGGGGCGCAACTATGGCTACACCTTC. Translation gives CASSSIDRGRNYGYTF.

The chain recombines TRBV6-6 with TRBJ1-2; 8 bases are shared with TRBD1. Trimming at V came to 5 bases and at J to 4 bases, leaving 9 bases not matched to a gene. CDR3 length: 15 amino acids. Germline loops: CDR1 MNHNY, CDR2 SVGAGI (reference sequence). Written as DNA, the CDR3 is TGTGCCAGCAGTACGACAGGGGCTGTGAGCTATGGCTACACCTTC. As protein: CASSTTGAVSYGYTF.

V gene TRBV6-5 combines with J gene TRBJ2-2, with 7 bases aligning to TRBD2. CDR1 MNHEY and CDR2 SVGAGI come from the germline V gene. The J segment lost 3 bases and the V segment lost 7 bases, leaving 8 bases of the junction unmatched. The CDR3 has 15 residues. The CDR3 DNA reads TGTGCCAGCATTCCTGGGGACTATTACACCGGGGAGCTGTTTTTT. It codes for CASIPGDYYTGELFF.

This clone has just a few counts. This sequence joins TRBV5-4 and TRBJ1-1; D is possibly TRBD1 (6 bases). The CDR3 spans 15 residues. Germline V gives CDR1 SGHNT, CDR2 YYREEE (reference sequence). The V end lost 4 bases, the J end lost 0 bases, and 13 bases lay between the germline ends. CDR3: CASSERRGMNTEAFF. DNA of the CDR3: TGTGCCAGCAGCGAACGCAGGGGAATGAACACTGAAGCTTTCTTT. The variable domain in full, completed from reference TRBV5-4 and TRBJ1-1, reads ETGVTQSPTHLIKTRGQQVTLRCSSQSGHNTVSWYQQALGQGPQFIFQYYREEENGRGNFPPRFSGLQFPNYSSELNVNALELDDSALYLCASSERRGMNTEAFFGQGTRLTVV.

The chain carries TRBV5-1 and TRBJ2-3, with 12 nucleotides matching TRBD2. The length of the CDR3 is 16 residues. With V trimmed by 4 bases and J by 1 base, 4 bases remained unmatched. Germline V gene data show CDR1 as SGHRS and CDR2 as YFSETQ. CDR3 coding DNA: TGCGCCAGCAGCCCAAGACTAGCGGGAGGCACAGATACGCAGTATTTT. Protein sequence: CASSPRLAGGTDTQYF.

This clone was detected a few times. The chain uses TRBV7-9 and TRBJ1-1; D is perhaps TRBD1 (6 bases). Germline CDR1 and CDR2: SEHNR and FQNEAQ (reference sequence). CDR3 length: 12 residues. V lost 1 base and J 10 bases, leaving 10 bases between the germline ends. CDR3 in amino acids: CASSLEEGGAFF. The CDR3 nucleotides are TGTGCCAGCAGCTTAGAAGAAGGGGGAGCTTTCTTT.

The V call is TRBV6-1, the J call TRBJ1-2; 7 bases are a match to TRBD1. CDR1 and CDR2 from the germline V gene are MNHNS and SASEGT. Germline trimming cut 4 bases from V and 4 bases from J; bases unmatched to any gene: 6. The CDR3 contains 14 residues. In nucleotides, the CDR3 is TGTGCCAGCAGTGTGGAGGGGGCGGGCTATGGCTACACCTTC. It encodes CASSVEGAGYGYTF.

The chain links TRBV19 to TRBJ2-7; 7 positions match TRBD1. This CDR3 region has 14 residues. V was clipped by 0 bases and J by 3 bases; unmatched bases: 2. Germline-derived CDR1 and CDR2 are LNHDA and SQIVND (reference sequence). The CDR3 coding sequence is TGTGCCAGTAGTATAGATGGGACAGACTACGAGCAGTACTTC. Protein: CASSIDGTDYEQYF.

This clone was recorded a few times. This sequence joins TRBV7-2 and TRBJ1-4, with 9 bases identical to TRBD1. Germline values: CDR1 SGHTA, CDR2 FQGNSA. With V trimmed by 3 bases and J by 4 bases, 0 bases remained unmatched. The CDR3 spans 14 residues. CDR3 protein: CASSLDRGNEKLFF. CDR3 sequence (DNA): TGTGCCAGCAGCTTGGACAGGGGTAATGAAAAACTGTTTTTT. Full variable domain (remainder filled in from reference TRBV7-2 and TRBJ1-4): GAGVSQSPSNKVTEKGKDVELRCDPISGHTALYWYRQSLGQGLEFLIYFQGNSAPDKSGLPSDRFSAERTGGSVSTLTIQRTQQEDSAVYLCASSLDRGNEKLFFGSGTQLSVL.

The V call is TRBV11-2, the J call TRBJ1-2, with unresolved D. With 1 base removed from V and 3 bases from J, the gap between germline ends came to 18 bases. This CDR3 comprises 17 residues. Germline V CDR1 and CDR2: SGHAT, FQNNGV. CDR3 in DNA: TGTGCCAGCAGCTTAGGACCCAAAGCAGAGGCCTACTATGGCTACACCTTC. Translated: CASSLGPKAEAYYGYTF.

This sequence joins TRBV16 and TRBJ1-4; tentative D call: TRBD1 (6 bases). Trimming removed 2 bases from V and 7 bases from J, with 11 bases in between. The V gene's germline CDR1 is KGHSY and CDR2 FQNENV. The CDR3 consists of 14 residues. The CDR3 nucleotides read TGTGCCAGCAGCCAAGGACAGATTTTTGAAAAACTGTTTTTT. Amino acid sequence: CASSQGQIFEKLFF.

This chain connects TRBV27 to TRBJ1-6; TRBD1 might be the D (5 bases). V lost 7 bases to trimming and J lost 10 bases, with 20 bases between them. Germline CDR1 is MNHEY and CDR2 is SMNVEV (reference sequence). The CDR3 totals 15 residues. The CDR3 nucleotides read TGTGCCAGCAACCCCGACAGACCTACTGGCTCACCCCTCCACTTT. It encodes CASNPDRPTGSPLHF.